The rows below give T cell receptor beta chains drawn from one sample of a study of blood T cell repertoires in COVID-19. Sequencing was performed with immunoSEQ multiplex PCR; in TCRdb, only in-frame clones are kept and a portion is missing. The sample includes fewer than 450,000 clones, around 90% of them seen just once. The source material was PBMCs or T cells enriched from blood (not recorded which). The receptors were sampled from a woman in her forties with acute COVID-19. CDR3s include the opening cysteine and the closing phenylalanine or tryptophan. Fields, in order: J gene, V gene, clone size, D gene, CDR3 protein, CDR3 DNA. The D gene is left open where the match is weak. Some rows mark clone size as missing; the rest say once, few, many or name a class of expanded clone.

J: TRBJ2-6; V: TRBV9; size: .; D: .; CDR3: CASSVVSSGVLTF; DNA: TGTGCCAGCAGCGTAGTGTCCTCAGGGGTCCTGACTTTC
J: TRBJ2-7; V: TRBV24-1; size: .; D: TRBD1; CDR3: CATSDARTGWSYEQYF; DNA: TGTGCCACCAGTGACGCCCGGACAGGGTGGTCCTACGAGCAGTACTTC
J: TRBJ2-2; V: TRBV7-2; size: .; D: .; CDR3: CASSLHRINTGELFF; DNA: TGTGCCAGCAGCTTACACAGGATAAACACCGGGGAGCTGTTTTTT
J: TRBJ1-6; V: TRBV28; size: .; D: .; CDR3: CASSTSGSPLHF; DNA: TGTGCCAGCAGTACATCAGGTTCACCCCTCCACTTT
J: TRBJ1-5; V: TRBV18; size: .; D: .; CDR3: CASSMGASNQPQHF; DNA: TGTGCCAGCTCAATGGGGGCGAGCAATCAGCCCCAGCATTTT
J: TRBJ1-6; V: TRBV9; size: .; D: .; CDR3: CASSVGSSYNSPLHF; DNA: TGTGCCAGCAGCGTTGGTAGCTCCTATAATTCACCCCTCCACTTT
J: TRBJ2-2; V: TRBV25-1; size: once; D: .; CDR3: CASSLGADTGELFF; DNA: TGTGCCAGCAGTCTGGGGGCGGACACCGGGGAGCTGTTTTTT
J: TRBJ1-5; V: TRBV6-5; size: .; D: TRBD1; CDR3: CASSPRTGNQPQHF; DNA: TGTGCCAGCAGCCCGAGGACAGGGAACCAGCCCCAGCATTTT
J: TRBJ2-7; V: TRBV10-2; size: once; D: .; CDR3: CASSETGIYEQYF; DNA: TGCGCCAGCAGTGAGACGGGGATCTACGAGCAGTACTTC
J: TRBJ2-5; V: TRBV5-4; size: .; D: .; CDR3: CASSSYNQETQYF; DNA: TGTGCCAGCAGCAGCTATAACCAAGAGACCCAGTACTTC
J: TRBJ1-1; V: TRBV30; size: once; D: TRBD1; CDR3: CAWNRGQPVVADTEAFF; DNA: TGTGCCTGGAACAGGGGGCAACCCGTAGTTGCGGACACTGAAGCTTTCTTT
J: TRBJ1-2; V: TRBV6-5; size: once; D: .; CDR3: CASRRNYGYTF; DNA: TGTGCCAGCCGGAGAAACTATGGCTACACCTTC
J: TRBJ2-7; V: TRBV18; size: .; D: TRBD1; CDR3: CASSQGQSHEQYF; DNA: TGTGCCAGCTCACAGGGACAGTCCCACGAGCAGTACTTC
J: TRBJ1-5; V: TRBV19; size: .; D: .; CDR3: CASSIWGDQPQHF; DNA: TGTGCCAGTAGTATCTGGGGGGATCAGCCCCAGCATTTT
J: TRBJ1-1; V: TRBV6-1; size: .; D: .; CDR3: CASSEMIGNTEAFF; DNA: TGTGCCAGCAGTGAAATGATCGGGAACACTGAAGCTTTCTTT
J: TRBJ1-2; V: TRBV28; size: .; D: TRBD1; CDR3: CASSRGQGRGYTF; DNA: TGTGCCAGCAGTAGGGGACAGGGTCGTGGCTACACCTTC
J: TRBJ2-7; V: TRBV14; size: .; D: .; CDR3: CASSQAGLYEQYF; DNA: TGTGCCAGCAGCCAAGCAGGGTTGTACGAGCAGTACTTC
J: TRBJ1-2; V: TRBV13; size: .; D: TRBD1; CDR3: CASSSRGATGKIYGYTF; DNA: TGTGCCAGCAGCTCTCGTGGGGCGACAGGGAAAATCTATGGCTACACCTTC
J: TRBJ1-1; V: TRBV2; size: few; D: .; CDR3: CASSPTGRDTEAFF; DNA: TGTGCCAGCAGTCCCACAGGGCGGGACACTGAAGCTTTCTTT
J: TRBJ1-1; V: TRBV5-1; size: .; D: TRBD1; CDR3: CASRVTGTGASNTEAFF; DNA: TGCGCCAGCAGAGTCACCGGGACAGGGGCGTCTAACACTGAAGCTTTCTTT
J: TRBJ2-5; V: TRBV25-1; size: .; D: TRBD2; CDR3: CASSGYPGGQETQYF; DNA: TGTGCCAGCAGTGGGTACCCGGGGGGACAAGAGACCCAGTACTTC
J: TRBJ1-5; V: TRBV5-5; size: few; D: .; CDR3: CASSLAFTNQPQHF; DNA: TGTGCCAGCAGCTTGGCCTTCACTAATCAGCCCCAGCATTTT
J: TRBJ2-3; V: TRBV10-1; size: few; D: .; CDR3: CASSGGTVDATDTQYF; DNA: TGCGCCAGCTCTGGAGGGACAGTGGACGCCACAGATACGCAGTATTTT
J: TRBJ1-6; V: TRBV2; size: .; D: .; CDR3: CASSYRIRDNSPLHF; DNA: TGTGCCAGCAGCTACAGAATTCGCGATAATTCACCCCTCCACTTT
J: TRBJ2-7; V: TRBV10-3; size: .; D: TRBD1; CDR3: CAISSTGQGTNEQYF; DNA: TGTGCCATCAGTTCAACCGGACAGGGCACCAACGAGCAGTACTTC
J: TRBJ2-1; V: TRBV18; size: .; D: .; CDR3: CASSPFRDTNNEQFF; DNA: TGTGCCAGCTCCCCGTTCCGGGACACCAACAATGAGCAGTTCTTC
J: TRBJ1-2; V: TRBV7-9; size: .; D: .; CDR3: CASSSPGEYGYTF; DNA: TGTGCCAGCAGCTCCCCAGGGGAGTATGGCTACACCTTC
J: TRBJ1-1; V: TRBV29-1; size: .; D: TRBD1; CDR3: CSVEQGAGTEAFF; DNA: TGCAGCGTTGAGCAGGGGGCGGGTACTGAAGCTTTCTTT